These 5 T cell receptor beta chains were sequenced from one sample in a study of identical twins. TCRdb reprocessed the 5' RACE reads with MiXCR, giving one entry per CDR3 protein. This table has about 890,000 distinct CDR3 sequences, 12% appearing once. The same sample was also used in a study of yellow fever vaccine responses in identical twins.

Sequencing input: PBMCs. The origin of the receptors is a woman between 18 and 29 years old in good health.

The V gene is TRBV15, the J gene TRBJ2-7; weak D call: TRBD1 (6 bases). Germline CDR1 LNHNV, CDR2 YYDKDF (reference sequence). V was pared by 0 bases and J by 4 bases, with 22 bases between. The CDR3 is made up of 18 amino acids. DNA for the CDR3: TGTGCCACCAGCAGAGATGCGGAAGTAGCGACAGGTTCATACGAGCAGTACTTC. Protein product: CATSRDAEVATGSYEQYF.

The chain couples TRBV20-1 to TRBJ2-3; possible D gene TRBD2, 6 bases. Germline V CDR1 and CDR2: DFQATT, SNEGSKA (reference sequence). This CDR3 region has 14 residues. V was cut by 1 base and J by 2 bases, with 10 bases left in between. In DNA, the CDR3 is TGCAGTGCTAGAGGGGGAGGTGTCACAGATACGCAGTATTTT. Encoded protein: CSARGGGVTDTQYF.

This clonotype was picked up many times. This sequence joins TRBV12-3 or TRBV12-4 and TRBJ2-5; unclear D gene. Trimming shortened V by 3 bases and J by 4 bases, and 6 bases separated the two germline ends. The CDR3 has 12 residues. For the CDR3, the DNA is TGTGCCAGCAGTTTGACGGGAGAGACCCAGTACTTC. It encodes CASSLTGETQYF.

This clonotype showed up just a few times. Here the CDR3 DNA reads TGTGCCAGCAGAGACGACGCGCCCGAAGCTTTCTTT. Translating gives CASRDDAPEAFF. V is TRBV2 and J is TRBJ1-1; no reliable D call. Germline CDR1 and CDR2: SNHLY and FYNNEI. Deletions cut 6 bases from V and 8 bases from J, with 13 bases between. The CDR3 extends over 12 amino acids.

The V call is TRBV5-1, the J call TRBJ2-6, with D tentatively TRBD1 (5 bases). Germline loops: CDR1 SGHRS, CDR2 YFSETQ. The CDR3 has 16 residues. The V and J ends lost 2 bases and 1 base respectively, with 10 bases between them. CDR3 in DNA: TGCGCCAGCAGCTTTCAGGGCGATTCTGGGGCCAACGTCCTGACTTTC. It is translated as CASSFQGDSGANVLTF.